These 26 T cell receptor beta chains were all obtained from the same sample, sequenced in a study of blood T cell repertoires in COVID-19 (dated by TCRdb to 2019 to 2021). The library was generated by the immunoSEQ multiplex PCR assay. TCRdb took this table from immuneACCESS and kept in-frame rearrangements with V and J called. Such tables lack part of the clones; where checked against another copy, unresolved V genes explain under half of the gap, and the rest is unexplained. The sample table records about 70,000 clones; roughly 85% of these occur just once. The biggest ten clones account for over 1.3% of the sample. The sample comprised peripheral blood. Receptors originate from a woman aged 60 to 75 with acute or convalescent COVID-19.

This chain links TRBV13 with TRBJ2-7, with 10 bases aligning to TRBD1. The CDR3 extends over 15 amino acids. Trimming at V came to 6 bases and at J to 4 bases, leaving 9 bases not matched to a gene. CDR1 and CDR2 from the germline V gene are PRHDT and FYEKMQ (reference sequence). The CDR3 bases are TGTGCCAGCAGTTCTCCGGACAGGGGGGAGTACGAGCAGTACTTC. The encoded protein is CASSSPDRGEYEQYF.

The rearrangement links TRBV30 to TRBJ1-6; 9 nucleotides agree with TRBD1. V was pared by 5 bases and J by 8 bases, with 10 bases of the junction left unmatched. The CDR3 consists of 15 residues. Germline V lookup: CDR1 GTSNPN, CDR2 SVGIG (reference sequence). In DNA, the CDR3 is TGTGCCTGGGTACCTCGGGACAGGGATTATTCACCCCTCCACTTT. This sequence encodes CAWVPRDRDYSPLHF.

The rearrangement uses TRBV5-1 and TRBJ1-6, with 7 bases fitting TRBD1. The CDR3 totals 16 residues. Germline CDR1 SGHRS, CDR2 YFSETQ. V shed 7 bases and J 0 bases; nucleotides not matched to a gene: 7. The CDR3 sequence: CASSIGGASYNSPLHF. For the CDR3, the DNA is TGCGCCAGCTCAATAGGGGGCGCCTCCTATAATTCACCCCTCCACTTT.

CDR3: CASSSQGGGNYGYTF. The CDR3 nucleotides are TGTGCCAGCAGCTCTCAGGGAGGTGGTAACTATGGCTACACCTTC. The genes are TRBV7-3 and TRBJ1-2, with a possible D match to TRBD1 (5 bases). Trimming shortened V by 4 bases and J by 1 base, and 13 bases separated the two germline ends. CDR1 and CDR2 (germline): SGHTA, FQGTGA. This CDR3 spans 15 amino acids. The whole variable domain, remainder taken from reference TRBV7-3 and TRBJ1-2, is GAGVSQTPSNKVTEKGKYVELRCDPISGHTALYWYRQSLGQGPEFLIYFQGTGAADDSGLPNDRFFAVRPEGSVSTLKIQRTERGDSAVYLCASSSQGGGNYGYTFGSGTRLTVV.

V and J are TRBV5-4 and TRBJ2-2, with 7 bases that match TRBD1. This CDR3 comprises 15 residues. Germline V gene lookup returns CDR1 SGHNT and CDR2 YYREEE (reference sequence). With 0 bases clipped from V and 4 bases from J, the junction kept 3 bases outside the gene matches. The CDR3 reads CASSLETGFTGELFF. CDR3 in DNA: TGTGCCAGCAGCTTGGAGACAGGGTTCACCGGGGAGCTGTTTTTT.

The J gene is TRBJ2-1, the V gene TRBV11-1, with 7 bases matching TRBD2. Germline CDR1 and CDR2: SGHAT and FQDESV (reference sequence). J was trimmed by 7 bases and V by 2 bases; bases with no gene match: 2. CDR3 length equals 13 residues. CDR3 sequence: CASSLRRGNEQFF. In DNA form, the CDR3 reads TGTGCCAGCAGCTTACGGCGGGGGAATGAGCAGTTCTTC.

The V gene is TRBV19, the J gene TRBJ1-1; the D gene is possibly TRBD1 (6 bases). This CDR3 comprises 16 residues. V dropped 8 bases and J dropped 3 bases, with 22 bases sitting between them. The germline V gene has CDR1 LNHDA and CDR2 SQIVND (reference sequence). CDR3 loop: CASRRATGSRYTEAFF. The CDR3 nucleotides are TGTGCCAGTCGAAGAGCTACAGGGAGTCGGTACACTGAAGCTTTCTTT.

The V gene is TRBV5-5, the J gene TRBJ2-1, with D perhaps matching TRBD2 (7 bases). Trimming took off 10 bases at V and 5 bases at J, with 16 bases between the two ends. This CDR3 comprises 13 residues. In germline, CDR1 is SGHKS, CDR2 YYEKEE (reference sequence). This CDR3 is CAAGASGHNEQFF. The CDR3 DNA follows: TGTGCCGCGGGGGCTAGCGGCCACAATGAGCAGTTCTTC.

This chain links TRBV9 with TRBJ2-7, with TRBD2 matching 12 bases. Germline CDR1 SGDLS, CDR2 YYNGEE. This CDR3 is built from 16 residues. The J segment lost 2 bases and the V segment lost 0 bases, leaving 3 bases of the junction unmatched. The CDR3 is CASSVDPSGGAYEQYF. CDR3 nucleotide sequence: TGTGCCAGCAGCGTAGATCCTAGCGGGGGGGCCTACGAGCAGTACTTC.

The V call is TRBV15, the J call TRBJ1-1; 8 bases fit TRBD1. The CDR3 has 16 amino acids. Losses at the gene ends were 1 base for V and 0 bases for J; bases not matched to a gene: 4. Germline CDR1 LNHNV, CDR2 YYDKDF (reference sequence). CDR3 amino acids: CATSRATGALNTEAFF. CDR3 nucleotide sequence: TGTGCCACCAGCAGAGCGACAGGGGCGCTGAACACTGAAGCTTTCTTT.

V is TRBV7-2 and J is TRBJ1-6; D is perhaps TRBD1 (6 bases). Trimming stripped 5 bases from V and 9 bases from J, with 17 bases between. From germline, CDR1 is SGHTA and CDR2 FQGNSA. The CDR3 has 15 amino acids. The CDR3 DNA reads as TGTGCCAGCAGCCTCCAGTCGGGGGGCGGTTCACCCCTCCACTTT. Protein: CASSLQSGGGSPLHF.

The chain has TRBV5-1 and TRBJ2-1; 7 bases align to TRBD2. V lost 0 bases and J lost 3; bases outside the gene matches: 3. CDR1 and CDR2 (germline): SGHRS, YFSETQ. The CDR3 is made up of 15 amino acids. The CDR3 reads CASSLEVAGYNEQFF. DNA for the CDR3: TGCGCCAGCAGCTTGGAGGTAGCGGGCTACAATGAGCAGTTCTTC. Using reference TRBV5-1 and TRBJ2-1 for the parts outside the CDR3, the full variable domain is KAGVTQTPRYLIKTRGQQVTLSCSPISGHRSVSWYQQTPGQGLQFLFEYFSETQRNKGNFPGRFSGRQFSNSRSEMNVSTLELGDSALYLCASSLEVAGYNEQFFGPGTRLTVL.

This clone was recorded once. The chain carries TRBV3-1 (or the pseudogene TRBV3-2) and TRBJ2-1; 10 bases map to TRBD2. This CDR3 comprises 16 residues. J gave up 8 bases and V 4 bases, and 11 bases lay outside the gene matches. From germline, CDR1 is LGHDT and CDR2 YNNKEL (reference sequence). The CDR3 is CASSRRAGGGGDEQFF. The CDR3 DNA reads as TGTGCCAGCAGCCGAAGAGCGGGAGGGGGCGGGGATGAGCAGTTCTTC.

The chain combines TRBV9 with TRBJ2-1, with D maybe TRBD1 (5 bases). Trimming removed 2 bases at V and 2 bases at J, with 11 bases between. The CDR3 loop spans 15 amino acids. Germline CDR1 SGDLS, CDR2 YYNGEE. The CDR3: CASSVYDSPYNEQFF. In DNA, the CDR3 is TGTGCCAGCAGCGTTTATGACAGTCCCTACAATGAGCAGTTCTTC. The full variable domain, rest sourced from reference TRBV9 and TRBJ2-1, is DSGVTQTPKHLITATGQRVTLRCSPRSGDLSVYWYQQSLDQGLQFLIQYYNGEERAKGNILERFSAQQFPDLHSELNLSSLELGDSALYFCASSVYDSPYNEQFFGPGTRLTVL.

The gene calls are TRBV12-3 or TRBV12-4 and TRBJ2-1; D gene uncertain. This CDR3 comprises 12 residues. Trimming removed 3 bases from V and 10 bases from J, with 10 bases in between. The CDR3 nucleotides are TGTGCCAGCAGTTTCCCCGCGGCGGAGCAGTTCTTC. Its protein product is CASSFPAAEQFF.

There are a few counts of this clone. The DNA for the CDR3 is TGTGCCAGTAGAACAGGCGAGGGGAGGAGGAGTACTGAAGCTTTCTTT. Protein: CASRTGEGRRSTEAFF. V is TRBV19 and J is TRBJ1-1; weak D call: TRBD1 (5 bases). The CDR3 loop spans 16 amino acids. CDR1 and CDR2 from the germline V gene are LNHDA and SQIVND (reference sequence). Trimming stripped 6 bases from V and 5 bases from J, with 22 bases between.

In its sample, this clone was seen once. The chain is built from TRBV27 and TRBJ1-1; D possibly corresponds to TRBD1 (6 bases). The germline V gene has CDR1 MNHEY and CDR2 SMNVEV (reference sequence). This CDR3 contains 16 residues. Trimming pared 5 bases from V and 10 bases from J, leaving 26 bases between. Here the CDR3 DNA reads TGTGCCAGCAGTCCGCTAGGGAGACAGGAACCGCGGAGAGCTTTCTTT. It is translated as CASSPLGRQEPRRAFF.

This chain links TRBV6-6 with TRBJ1-5; D may be TRBD1 (6 bases). Per germline, CDR1 MNHNY and CDR2 SVGAGI (reference sequence). V was clipped by 2 bases and J by 7 bases, with 9 bases between them. This CDR3 contains 13 residues. Here the CDR3 DNA reads TGTGCCAGCAGTTACGGGGGCTTCCAGCCCCAGCATTTT. This encodes CASSYGGFQPQHF.

CDR3 residues: CASSRSDRGATEAFF. DNA of the CDR3: TGTGCCAGCAGCCGAAGCGACAGGGGGGCAACTGAAGCTTTCTTT. The chain employs TRBV3-1 (or the pseudogene TRBV3-2) and TRBJ1-1, with TRBD1 matching 9 bases. This CDR3 is built from 15 residues. Germline CDR1 reads LGHDT; CDR2 reads YNNKEL (reference sequence). With V trimmed by 4 bases and J by 5 bases, 8 bases remained unmatched.

V is TRBV28 and J is TRBJ2-1, with 8 bases fitting TRBD1. CDR1 and CDR2 from the germline V gene are MDHEN and SYDVKM. V shed 6 bases and J 0 bases; nucleotides not matched to a gene: 7. CDR3 length: 16 amino acids. The chain's CDR3 is CASRHHRGSSYNEQFF. CDR3 coding DNA: TGTGCCAGCAGACACCACAGGGGGAGCTCCTACAATGAGCAGTTCTTC.

The rearrangement uses TRBV5-1 and TRBJ1-1; TRBD1 is a possible D gene (6 bases). Trimming shortened V by 6 bases and J by 1 base, and 13 bases separated the two germline ends. The CDR3 consists of 14 residues. Germline CDR1 SGHRS, CDR2 YFSETQ. CDR3 bases: TGCGCCAGCAAGAGCGGGACAACGAACACTGAAGCTTTCTTT. Protein product: CASKSGTTNTEAFF.

This chain joins TRBV5-1 and TRBJ2-1; D remains ambiguous. This CDR3 spans 15 amino acids. The germline V and J ends were trimmed by 0 bases and 2 bases, with 9 bases remaining between them. Germline V lookup: CDR1 SGHRS, CDR2 YFSETQ. The DNA of the CDR3 is TGCGCCAGCAGCTTGGAGAGCCCGGCCTACAATGAGCAGTTCTTC. It specifies CASSLESPAYNEQFF.

The chain combines TRBV28 with TRBJ2-3; 7 bases agree with TRBD2. Germline-derived CDR1 and CDR2 are MDHEN and SYDVKM. After removal of 1 base from V and 5 bases from J, the junction contained 6 bases not matched to a gene. The length of the CDR3 is 15 residues. The CDR3 DNA follows: TGTGCCAGCAGTTTATTTGCGGGAGTAGTAGATACGCAGTATTTT. This encodes CASSLFAGVVDTQYF.

This clone was observed once. V gene TRBV19 combines with J gene TRBJ1-1, with 9 bases aligning to TRBD1. Germline V gene lookup returns CDR1 LNHDA and CDR2 SQIVND (reference sequence). The trim removed 4 bases at V and 6 bases at J, leaving 12 bases unmatched. This CDR3 has 16 amino acids. This CDR3 is CASSNTGTGQWSEAFF. Here the CDR3 DNA reads TGTGCCAGTAGTAATACCGGGACAGGGCAGTGGTCTGAAGCTTTCTTT.

DNA for the CDR3: TGCAGCGTCTTACAGGGGGCTGGGAATCAGCCCCAGCATTTT. It codes for CSVLQGAGNQPQHF. The chain is built from TRBV29-1 and TRBJ1-5; 9 positions match TRBD1. The CDR3 length is 14 residues. Germline V gene sequence: CDR1 SQVTM, CDR2 ANQGSEA. V shed 6 bases and J 4 bases; nucleotides not matched to a gene: 7.

The chain links TRBV6-5 to TRBJ2-1, with 8 bases aligning to TRBD2. CDR1 and CDR2 (germline): MNHEY, SVGAGI. V lost 0 bases, J lost 5 bases, and 6 bases stayed unmatched. The CDR3 is made up of 16 amino acids. In DNA, the CDR3 is TGTGCCAGCAGTTACTCATGGACCGGGGGGGACAATGAGCAGTTCTTC. Translation: CASSYSWTGGDNEQFF.